Sequencing of this T cell receptor (beta chain) was carried out in a study of shared clonotypes between healthy human individuals. Regarding the study as a whole: It was the non-shared clonotypes that had lower generation probabilities than clonotypes shared by all four donors. Sampling was confined to blood; repertoires within tissues likely differ.

Libraries were prepared by immunoSEQ multiplex PCR; TCRdb keeps only in-frame clonotypes and omits some of them. The table lists 1,500,000 or so clones, 98% to 99% of them singletons. In the case of this clone: The target antigen is unknown.

Germline V gene data show CDR1 as ENHRY and CDR2 as SYGVKD. The V segment lost 4 bases and the J segment 1 base; nucleotides outside the gene matches: 0. The CDR3 runs to 15 residues. The origin of this receptor is a man aged 30 to 39 in good health. The specimen sequenced was naive CD4+ T cells sorted from blood. Subset described: CD45RA+ positively selected. The chain joins TRBV10-3 to TRBJ2-2; 10 bases map to TRBD2. The CDR3 bases are TGTGCCATCAGTGGACTAGCGGGGAACACCGGGGAGCTGTTTTTT. Its protein is CAISGLAGNTGELFF.